This paragraph reports one TCR beta chain. There are a few counts of this clonotype. There is no known antigen for this receptor. Per-nucleotide qualities are absent, and no much larger clonotype sits a single base away. The sample belongs to a study of patients and donors after allogeneic stem cell transplantation (dated by TCRdb to about 2020). Library preparation used RT-PCR. Reads for this sample came from a NextSeq 550. The public reads were quality trimmed at Q25 with fastp and then assembled into clones with MiXCR by TCRdb, keeping productive beta chains. Merged by CDR3 protein, the rows form single entries marked with the most common genes and DNA. In this sample the table shows about a million distinct CDR3 sequences, roughly 17% of which occur a single time. Around 6% of the sample belongs to the ten largest clones. Trimming leaves V shorter by 2 bases and J shorter by 0 bases, with the junction holding 5 bases beyond the gene matches. CDR3 length: 16 amino acids, cysteine to phenylalanine. The sequence is cut down to CDR3 DNA, 48 bases in frame from base 1.

The source is a human donor who was either an allogeneic HSCT recipient or a stem cell or donor lymphocyte infusion donor (not recorded which). It is not recorded whose cells these are; they may come from a transplant donor. The rearrangement joined TRBV12-3 or TRBV12-4 to TRBJ2-7; TRBD1 matches 9 bases in the middle. Input material: blood, either unsorted or a sorted T cell fraction (not recorded which). The nucleotide sequence reads TGTGCCAGCAGTTTAATGGGGACAGGGCTCTCCTACGAGCAGTACTTC. This yields the protein CASSLMGTGLSYEQYF.